This TCR beta chain is drawn from a study of early stage breast cancer tumors. V was pared by 1 base and J by 1 base, with 4 bases between. Germline V gives CDR1 MNHNS, CDR2 SASEGT. This CDR3 comprises 13 residues. The table came from immunoSEQ multiplex PCR; TCRdb's copy has only in-frame clones and leaves some out. Here the sample spans under 45,000 clones, approximately 78% being singletons. The sequence was collected from a person aged 45 to 60 with breast cancer. Sequencing input: blood. This chain connects TRBV6-1 to TRBJ2-5, with D hard to call. The CDR3, as DNA: TGTGCCAGCAGTGAAGACAGCCAAGAGACCCAGTACTTC. Protein product: CASSEDSQETQYF.